This T cell receptor (beta chain) was observed in a study of blood T cell repertoires in COVID-19. Study at large: Italy, Spain and the United States were the sources of the convalescent and acute COVID-19 samples. PBMCs, B-cell-depleted T cells, or T cells were the source of the cDNA or gDNA that made up the material.

Original methodology: Reference gene primer amplification gave estimated nucleated cell counts. Sequencing used immunoSEQ multiplex PCR; TCRdb keeps in-frame clones, though not all of them. The D gene and trimming were derived from the DNA, and the V and J assignments and clone size from that table. The sample carries 60,000 or so clones, approximately 87% recorded once. Germline V lookup: CDR1 LGHDT, CDR2 YNNKEL (reference sequence). The CDR3 is made up of 14 amino acids. V was cut by 4 bases and J by 7 bases, with 16 bases left in between. V usage is TRBV3-1 (or the pseudogene TRBV3-2) and J usage is TRBJ1-1; possibly TRBD1 for D (5 bases). Sequencing input: peripheral blood. The receptor comes from a man aged 60-69 years with active or convalescent COVID-19. CDR3 coding DNA: TGTGCCAGCAGCCCGCAAGGAAGTCAGGGTGAAGCTTTCTTT. Protein product: CASSPQGSQGEAFF.